A selection of T cell receptor beta chains follows, all from one sample in a study of cytomegalovirus exposure and HLA in healthy donors. Clones were read by immunoSEQ multiplex PCR, and TCRdb kept only the in-frame ones, dropping some. The sample contains approximately 150,000 clones, about two thirds of which appear only once. The sample taken for sequencing was PBMCs. Receptors originate from a middle-aged man in good health and CMV-seronegative. Both conserved end residues are part of each CDR3. Fields, in order: J gene, D gene, clone size, V gene, CDR3 protein, CDR3 DNA. The D gene is left open where the match is weak. Only some rows state a clone size, as once, few, many or a class for expanded clones.

TRBJ2-1 . . TRBV7-9 CASRPGTWDEQFF TGTGCCAGCAGACCAGGAACATGGGATGAGCAGTTCTTC
TRBJ2-5 . once TRBV7-6 CASSQYQETQYF TGTGCCAGCAGCCAGTACCAAGAGACCCAGTACTTC
TRBJ2-1 TRBD1 . TRBV5-1 CASSYPGTGSYNEQFF TGCGCCAGCAGCTACCCCGGGACAGGATCCTACAATGAGCAGTTCTTC
TRBJ1-1 . few TRBV7-9 CATRTFATEAFF TGTGCCACCAGGACATTCGCGACTGAAGCTTTCTTT
TRBJ2-3 TRBD2 once TRBV5-1 CASSLRLAGGTDTQYF TGCGCCAGCAGCCTACGACTAGCGGGAGGCACAGATACGCAGTATTTT
TRBJ1-1 . . TRBV20-1 CSRWGGTEAFF TGCAGTAGGTGGGGGGGCACTGAAGCTTTCTTT
TRBJ2-3 . few TRBV4-2 CASRPSEVHTDTQYF TGTGCCAGCAGACCCTCGGAGGTCCACACAGATACGCAGTATTTT
TRBJ2-1 . . TRBV30 CAWSVGQGTWKWGGPYNEQFF TGTGCCTGGAGTGTAGGGCAGGGGACTTGGAAGTGGGGAGGGCCTTACAATGAGCAGTTCTTC
TRBJ1-2 TRBD1 . TRBV19 CASSTPPGQGSYGYTF TGTGCCAGTAGTACCCCTCCGGGACAGGGGTCCTATGGCTACACCTTC
TRBJ2-1 . . TRBV7-9 CASSLSREYNEQFF TGTGCCAGCAGCTTATCCAGGGAATACAATGAGCAGTTCTTC
TRBJ2-7 TRBD2 once TRBV5-1 CASSLSGGSNYEQYF TGCGCCAGCAGCCTTAGCGGGGGGAGCAATTACGAGCAGTACTTC
TRBJ2-3 . . TRBV18 CASSPPQGIDTQYF TGTGCCAGCTCACCACCACAGGGTATAGATACGCAGTATTTT
TRBJ2-1 TRBD2 . TRBV9 CASSVTSGTEQFF TGTGCCAGCAGCGTCACTAGCGGGACCGAGCAGTTCTTC
TRBJ1-2 TRBD1 few TRBV28 CASSIRRTGGDGYTF TGTGCCAGCAGTATCAGAAGGACAGGGGGCGATGGCTACACCTTC
TRBJ1-2 TRBD1 once TRBV11-2 CASSRDRGGGYTF TGTGCCAGCAGCCGCGACAGGGGAGGGGGCTACACCTTC